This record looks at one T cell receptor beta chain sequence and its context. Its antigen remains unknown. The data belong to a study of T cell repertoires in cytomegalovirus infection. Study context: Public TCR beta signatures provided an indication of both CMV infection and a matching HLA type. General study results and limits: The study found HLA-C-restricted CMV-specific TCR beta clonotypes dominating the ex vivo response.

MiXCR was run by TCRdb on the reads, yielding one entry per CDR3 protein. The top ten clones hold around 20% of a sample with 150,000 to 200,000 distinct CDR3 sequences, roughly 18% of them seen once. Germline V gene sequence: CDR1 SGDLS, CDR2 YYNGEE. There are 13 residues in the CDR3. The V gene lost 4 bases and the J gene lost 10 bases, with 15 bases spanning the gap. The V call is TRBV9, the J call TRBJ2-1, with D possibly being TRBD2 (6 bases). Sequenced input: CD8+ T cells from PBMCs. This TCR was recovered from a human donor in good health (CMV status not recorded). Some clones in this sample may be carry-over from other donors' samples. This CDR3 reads CASSSGGAGEQFF. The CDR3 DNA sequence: TGTGCCAGCAGCTCAGGTGGGGCGGGGGAGCAGTTCTTC. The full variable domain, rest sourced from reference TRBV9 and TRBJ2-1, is DSGVTQTPKHLITATGQRVTLRCSPRSGDLSVYWYQQSLDQGLQFLIQYYNGEERAKGNILERFSAQQFPDLHSELNLSSLELGDSALYFCASSSGGAGEQFFGPGTRLTVL.